Presented here are 3 T cell receptor beta chains from one specimen sequenced in a study of T cell responses to AZD1222 COVID-19 vaccine. Repertoires were generated with immunoSEQ multiplex PCR, while TCRdb's copy carries only in-frame clones and drops some. There are about 67,000 clones in the sample; about 80% occur only once, and about 6.5% lies in the top ten. The sequencing here drew on peripheral blood, taken 28 days after the second AZD1222 dose. The source of these receptors is an adult who received the AZD1222 COVID-19 vaccine.

Only one count was recorded for this clone. V gene TRBV29-1 combines with J gene TRBJ2-4; a possible D gene is TRBD2 (6 bases). The V gene lost 7 bases and the J gene lost 6 bases, with 16 bases spanning the gap. The CDR3 sequence is 13 residues long. CDR1 and CDR2 (germline): SQVTM, ANQGSEA. The CDR3 loop is CSARGRGPNIQYF. As DNA, the CDR3 is TGCAGCGCGCGCGGGCGGGGACCAAACATTCAGTACTTC.

V is TRBV19 and J is TRBJ1-6; D remains ambiguous. Germline V gene sequence: CDR1 LNHDA, CDR2 SQIVND (reference sequence). The V gene lost 1 base and the J gene lost 8 bases, with 6 bases spanning the gap. This CDR3 spans 13 amino acids. CDR3 loop: CASSIGKDSPLHF. The CDR3 DNA sequence: TGTGCCAGTAGTATAGGAAAGGATTCACCCCTCCACTTT.

The rearrangement uses TRBV2 and TRBJ1-6; TRBD1 agrees at 7 bases. This CDR3 has 14 residues. Germline V CDR1 and CDR2: SNHLY, FYNNEI. The trim removed 6 bases at V and 8 bases at J, leaving 7 bases unmatched. CDR3 in DNA: TGTGCCAGCAGGCTCCGGGACAGTTATTCACCCCTCCACTTT. Translation gives CASRLRDSYSPLHF.